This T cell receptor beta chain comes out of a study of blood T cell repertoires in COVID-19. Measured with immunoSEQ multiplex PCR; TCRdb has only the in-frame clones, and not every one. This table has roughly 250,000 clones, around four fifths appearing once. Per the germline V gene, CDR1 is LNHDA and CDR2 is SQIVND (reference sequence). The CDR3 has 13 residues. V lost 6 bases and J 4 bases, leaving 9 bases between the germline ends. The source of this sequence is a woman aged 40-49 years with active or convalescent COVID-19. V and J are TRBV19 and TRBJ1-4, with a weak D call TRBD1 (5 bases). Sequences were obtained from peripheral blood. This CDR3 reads CASRSTVNEKLFF. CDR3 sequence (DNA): TGTGCCAGTAGGTCGACAGTTAATGAAAAACTGTTTTTT.